This TCR beta chain comes out of a study of control samples from healthy donors and cancer patients. This CDR3 region has 11 residues. The V end was cut by 7 bases, the J end by 10 bases, with 12 bases between. Germline CDR1 is SGHRS and CDR2 is YFSETQ. Measured with immunoSEQ multiplex PCR; TCRdb has only the in-frame clones, and not every one. The sample includes 15,000 to 20,000 clones, about 82% seen only once; the top ten take around a tenth. The receptor comes from a woman aged 70-85 years with colorectal cancer. The material sequenced was PBMCs. This rearrangement joins TRBV5-1 to TRBJ2-1; D is perhaps TRBD2 (5 bases). In nucleotides, the CDR3 is TGCGCCAGCGGAGGTCGAGCGGAGCAGTTCTTC. Its protein is CASGGRAEQFF. The variable domain in full, completed from reference TRBV5-1 and TRBJ2-1, reads KAGVTQTPRYLIKTRGQQVTLSCSPISGHRSVSWYQQTPGQGLQFLFEYFSETQRNKGNFPGRFSGRQFSNSRSEMNVSTLELGDSALYLCASGGRAEQFFGPGTRLTVL.